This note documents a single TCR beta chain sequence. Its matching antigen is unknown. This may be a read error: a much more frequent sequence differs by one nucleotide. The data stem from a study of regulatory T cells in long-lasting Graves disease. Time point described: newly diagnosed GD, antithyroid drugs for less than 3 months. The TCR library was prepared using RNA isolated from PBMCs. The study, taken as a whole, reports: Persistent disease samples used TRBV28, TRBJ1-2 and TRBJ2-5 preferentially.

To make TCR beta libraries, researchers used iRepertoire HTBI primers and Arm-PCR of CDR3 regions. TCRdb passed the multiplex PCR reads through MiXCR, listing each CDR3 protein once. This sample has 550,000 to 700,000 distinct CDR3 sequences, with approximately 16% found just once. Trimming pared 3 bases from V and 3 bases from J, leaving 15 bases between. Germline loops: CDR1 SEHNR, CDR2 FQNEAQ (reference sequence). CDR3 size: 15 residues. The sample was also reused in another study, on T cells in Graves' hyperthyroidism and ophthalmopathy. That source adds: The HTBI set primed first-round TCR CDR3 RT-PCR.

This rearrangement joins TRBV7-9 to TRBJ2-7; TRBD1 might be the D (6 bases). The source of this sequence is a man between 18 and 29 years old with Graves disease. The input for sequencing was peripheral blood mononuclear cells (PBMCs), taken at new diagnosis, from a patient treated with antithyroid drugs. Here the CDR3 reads CASSFVWGPNYEQYF. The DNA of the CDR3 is TGTGCCAGCAGCTTTGTGTGGGGGCCTAACTACGAGCAGTACTTC.